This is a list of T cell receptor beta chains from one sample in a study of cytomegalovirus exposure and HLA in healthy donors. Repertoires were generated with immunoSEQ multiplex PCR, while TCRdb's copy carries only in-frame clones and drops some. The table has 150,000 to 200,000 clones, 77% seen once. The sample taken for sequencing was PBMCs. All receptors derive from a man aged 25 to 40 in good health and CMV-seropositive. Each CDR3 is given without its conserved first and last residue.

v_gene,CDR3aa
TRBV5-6,ASSRRVFSNQPQH
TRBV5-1,ASSVSWTGENYGYT
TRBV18,ASSRTDQETQY
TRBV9,ASRPLSSYNEQF
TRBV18,ASSPRSSYNSPLH
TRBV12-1,ASSLIGGQGYRSYGYT
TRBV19,ASSGRYQETQY
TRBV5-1,ASSPLRTGDYEQY
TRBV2,ASSEGGPNTEAF
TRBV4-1,ASSQDPLAGGPSETQY
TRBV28,ASSPRAVGTGGNQPQH
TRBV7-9,ATTWGGNTGELF
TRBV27,ASGRTSGPAYEQY
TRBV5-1,ASSLAGGAGETQY
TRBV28,ASSSQTRGVGNQPQH
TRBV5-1,ASRGLAGGTYEQY
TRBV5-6,ASRNRDKGREQF